The 11 T cell receptor beta chains in this list originate from one sample, sequenced in a study of blood T cell repertoires in COVID-19. Repertoires were generated with immunoSEQ multiplex PCR, while TCRdb's copy carries only in-frame clones and drops some. This sample carries about 99,000 clones, around 84% of them seen once, and the ten largest clones take more than 10%. Sequencing was carried out using peripheral blood. Receptors were obtained from a human donor in a cohort sampled during active COVID-19.

The chain recombines TRBV7-9 with TRBJ2-7; 10 positions agree with TRBD2. The CDR3 consists of 19 residues. The junction had 14 bases not matched to a gene; V was cut back by 2 bases and J by 1 base. Looked up from germline, CDR1 is SEHNR and CDR2 is FQNEAQ (reference sequence). For the CDR3, the DNA is TGTGCCAGCAGCTTAAAACAGCTGGGTAGCGGGGGGCAATCCTACGAGCAGTACTTC. It codes for CASSLKQLGSGGQSYEQYF.

This chain uses TRBV7-2 with TRBJ1-2; D gene unclear. The V gene lost 5 bases and the J gene lost 4 bases, with 11 bases spanning the gap. Looked up from germline, CDR1 is SGHTA and CDR2 is FQGNSA. The CDR3 sequence is 13 residues long. The CDR3 sequence is CASSLQSLYGYTF. In DNA form, the CDR3 reads TGTGCCAGCAGCCTACAGAGCCTCTATGGCTACACCTTC.

The chain joins TRBV7-2 to TRBJ2-7; 7 bases map to TRBD1. Unmatched junction bases numbered 4, after V lost 2 bases and J lost 3 bases. Germline V CDR1 and CDR2: SGHTA, FQGNSA. The CDR3 is 14 residues long. The CDR3 region has the DNA TGTGCCAGCAGCTTATGGGGACAGCACTACGAGCAGTACTTC. It is translated as CASSLWGQHYEQYF.

This chain connects TRBV6-2 or TRBV6-3 to TRBJ2-7; tentative D call: TRBD2 (6 bases). This CDR3 region has 14 residues. The V and J ends lost 6 bases and 7 bases respectively, with 19 bases between them. From germline, CDR1 is MNHEY and CDR2 SVGEGT. CDR3 amino acids: CASSLGGTPVEQYF. Here the CDR3 DNA reads TGTGCCAGCAGCCTGGGGGGAACGCCCGTGGAGCAGTACTTC.

The chain recombines TRBV5-4 with TRBJ2-5; perhaps TRBD1 as D (7 bases). This CDR3 contains 14 residues. The germline V gene has CDR1 SGHNT and CDR2 YYREEE (reference sequence). V was trimmed by 4 bases and J by 5 bases, leaving 15 bases between them. In nucleotides, the CDR3 is TGTGCCAGCAGCACCCGATCAGGGGGGGAGACCCAGTACTTC. It yields the protein CASSTRSGGETQYF.

This clone was seen only a few times. The V and J genes are TRBV12-3 or TRBV12-4 and TRBJ1-2; D not resolved. V lost 5 bases and J lost 5, with 12 bases in between. CDR3 length: 13 residues. This CDR3 reads CASSLPGQYGYTF. The CDR3 DNA sequence: TGTGCCAGCAGTCTACCGGGTCAGTATGGCTACACCTTC.

The chain joins TRBV5-1 to TRBJ2-2, with 13 positions matching TRBD2. The V and J ends lost 1 base and 0 bases, in that order; junction bases with no gene match: 6. From germline, CDR1 is SGHRS and CDR2 YFSETQ. The CDR3 has 19 residues. The CDR3 loop reads CASSLWGLAGPANTGELFF. In nucleotides, the CDR3 is TGCGCCAGCAGCTTGTGGGGACTAGCGGGGCCAGCGAACACCGGGGAGCTGTTTTTT.

This chain joins TRBV7-2 and TRBJ1-6; possible D gene TRBD1, 6 bases. Germline CDR1 is SGHTA and CDR2 is FQGNSA. V lost 5 bases to trimming and J lost 4 bases, with 9 bases between them. CDR3 length: 14 amino acids. The CDR3 region has the DNA TGTGCCAGCAGCCCACAGGGTTATAATTCACCCCTCCACTTT. Translation gives CASSPQGYNSPLHF.

V usage is TRBV7-2 and J usage is TRBJ2-1, with 9 bases matching TRBD1. Per the germline V gene, CDR1 is SGHTA and CDR2 is FQGNSA. V shed 5 bases, J shed 2 bases, and the junction held 4 bases outside the gene matches. The CDR3 extends over 15 amino acids. The CDR3 loop is CASSADRGAYNEQFF. The DNA for the CDR3 is TGTGCCAGCAGCGCGGACAGGGGTGCCTACAATGAGCAGTTCTTC.

This clone appeared a single time. CDR3 amino acids: CASRPGTSGGASEQFF. CDR3 DNA: TGTGCCAGCCGTCCCGGGACTAGCGGGGGGGCCAGTGAGCAGTTCTTC. This chain links TRBV2 with TRBJ2-1; 16 bases are shared with TRBD2. The CDR3 is 16 residues long. The V segment lost 8 bases and the J segment 9 bases; nucleotides outside the gene matches: 10. Germline CDR1 is SNHLY and CDR2 is FYNNEI. Looking up the rest from reference TRBV2 and TRBJ2-1 gives the full variable domain: EPEVTQTPSHQVTQMGQEVILRCVPISNHLYFYWYRQILGQKVEFLVSFYNNEISEKSEIFDDQFSVERPDGSNFTLKIRSTKLEDSAMYFCASRPGTSGGASEQFFGPGTRLTVL.

The chain joins TRBV6-2 or TRBV6-3 to TRBJ2-5; 9 bases align to TRBD2. The junction had 9 bases not matched to a gene; V was cut back by 5 bases and J by 5 bases. The length of the CDR3 is 15 residues. Germline lookup yields CDR1 MNHEY and CDR2 SVGEGT. The CDR3 region is CASSAPATSGETQYF. The CDR3, as DNA: TGTGCCAGCAGTGCCCCGGCGACTAGCGGCGAGACCCAGTACTTC.